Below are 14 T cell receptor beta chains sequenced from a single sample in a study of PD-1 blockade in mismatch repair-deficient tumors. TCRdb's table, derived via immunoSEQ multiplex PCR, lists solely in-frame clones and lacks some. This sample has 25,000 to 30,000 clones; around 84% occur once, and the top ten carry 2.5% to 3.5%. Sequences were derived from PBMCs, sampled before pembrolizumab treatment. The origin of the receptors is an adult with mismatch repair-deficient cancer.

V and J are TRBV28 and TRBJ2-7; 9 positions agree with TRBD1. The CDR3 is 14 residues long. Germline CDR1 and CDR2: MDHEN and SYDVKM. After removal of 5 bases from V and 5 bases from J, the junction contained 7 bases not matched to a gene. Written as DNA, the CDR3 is TGTGCCAGCAGTGTAACAGGGGGCCAAAACGAGCAGTACTTC. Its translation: CASSVTGGQNEQYF.

CDR3 residues: CASSLDRGYTEAFF. CDR3 DNA: TGTGCCAGCAGCTTAGATAGGGGGTACACTGAAGCTTTCTTT. The chain joins TRBV7-2 to TRBJ1-1; the D gene is possibly TRBD1 (6 bases). V lost 1 base and J lost 3, with 9 bases in between. This CDR3 spans 14 amino acids. Germline CDR1 and CDR2: SGHTA and FQGNSA.

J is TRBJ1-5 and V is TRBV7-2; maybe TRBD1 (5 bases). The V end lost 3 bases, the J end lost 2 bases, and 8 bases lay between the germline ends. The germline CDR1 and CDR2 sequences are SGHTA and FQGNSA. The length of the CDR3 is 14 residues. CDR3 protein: CASSLTVGNQPQHF. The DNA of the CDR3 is TGTGCCAGCAGCTTGACAGTAGGCAATCAGCCCCAGCATTTT.

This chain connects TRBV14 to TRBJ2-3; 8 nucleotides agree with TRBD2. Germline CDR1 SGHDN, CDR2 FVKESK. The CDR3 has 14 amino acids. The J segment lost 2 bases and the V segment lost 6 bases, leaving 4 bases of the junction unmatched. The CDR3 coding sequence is TGTGCCAGCAGACTAGCGGAGCCCACAGATACGCAGTATTTT. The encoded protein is CASRLAEPTDTQYF.

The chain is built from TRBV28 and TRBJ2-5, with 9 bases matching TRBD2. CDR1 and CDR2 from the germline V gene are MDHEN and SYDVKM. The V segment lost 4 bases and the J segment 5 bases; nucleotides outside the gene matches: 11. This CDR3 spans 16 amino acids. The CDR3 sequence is CASSYLSGSFGETQYF. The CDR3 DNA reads TGTGCCAGCAGTTACCTTAGCGGGAGTTTTGGGGAGACCCAGTACTTC.

The CDR3 region is CASSVSGGNTEAFF. CDR3 bases: TGTGCCAGCAGCGTCTCAGGGGGGAACACTGAAGCTTTCTTT. The rearrangement joins TRBV9 to TRBJ1-1; 7 bases line up with TRBD1. V lost 2 bases and J lost 1; bases outside the gene matches: 2. The germline V gene has CDR1 SGDLS and CDR2 YYNGEE. The CDR3 covers 14 residues.

The CDR3 reads CASSLGSGRGETQYF. The DNA for the CDR3 is TGTGCCAGCAGTTTAGGTAGCGGGAGGGGTGAGACCCAGTACTTC. The rearrangement links TRBV27 to TRBJ2-5, with 11 bases identical to TRBD2. V gave up 2 bases and J gave up 5 bases; unmatched junction bases: 4. Germline V gene lookup returns CDR1 MNHEY and CDR2 SMNVEV (reference sequence). This CDR3 has 15 amino acids.

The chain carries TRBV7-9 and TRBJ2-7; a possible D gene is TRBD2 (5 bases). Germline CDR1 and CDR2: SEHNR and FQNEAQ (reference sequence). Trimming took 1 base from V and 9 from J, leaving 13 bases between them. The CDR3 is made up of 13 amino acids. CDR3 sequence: CASSLGEYGGQYF. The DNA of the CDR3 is TGTGCCAGCAGCTTAGGGGAGTACGGTGGGCAGTACTTC.

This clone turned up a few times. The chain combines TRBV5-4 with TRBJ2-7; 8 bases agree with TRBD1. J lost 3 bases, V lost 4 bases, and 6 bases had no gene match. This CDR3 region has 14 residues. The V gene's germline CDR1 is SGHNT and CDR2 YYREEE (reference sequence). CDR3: CASSPGTGGYEQYF. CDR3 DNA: TGTGCCAGCAGCCCCGGGACAGGAGGCTACGAGCAGTACTTC.

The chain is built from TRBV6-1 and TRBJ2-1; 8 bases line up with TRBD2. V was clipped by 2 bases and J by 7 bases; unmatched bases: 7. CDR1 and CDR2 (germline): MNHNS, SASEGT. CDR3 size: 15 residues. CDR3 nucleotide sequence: TGTGCCAGCAGTGAATGGACTAGCTCCAGGAATGAGCAGTTCTTC. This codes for CASSEWTSSRNEQFF.

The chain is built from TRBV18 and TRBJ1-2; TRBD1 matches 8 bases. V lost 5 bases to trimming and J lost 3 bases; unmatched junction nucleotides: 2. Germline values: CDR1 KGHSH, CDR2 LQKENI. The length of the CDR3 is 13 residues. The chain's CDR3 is CASSEDRDYGYTF. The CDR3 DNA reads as TGTGCCAGCTCAGAGGACAGGGACTATGGCTACACCTTC.

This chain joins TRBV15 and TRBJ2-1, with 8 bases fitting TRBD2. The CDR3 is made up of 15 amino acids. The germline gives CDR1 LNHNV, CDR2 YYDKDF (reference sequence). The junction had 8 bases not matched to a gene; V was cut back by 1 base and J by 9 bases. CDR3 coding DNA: TGTGCCACCAGCAGAGCGGCGGGAGGTTATGTTGAGCAGTTCTTC. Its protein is CATSRAAGGYVEQFF.

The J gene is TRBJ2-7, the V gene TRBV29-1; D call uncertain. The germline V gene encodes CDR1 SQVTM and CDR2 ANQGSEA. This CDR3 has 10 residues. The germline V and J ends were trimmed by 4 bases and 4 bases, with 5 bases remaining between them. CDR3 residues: CSVVQYEQYF. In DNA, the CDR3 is TGCAGCGTTGTCCAATACGAGCAGTACTTC.

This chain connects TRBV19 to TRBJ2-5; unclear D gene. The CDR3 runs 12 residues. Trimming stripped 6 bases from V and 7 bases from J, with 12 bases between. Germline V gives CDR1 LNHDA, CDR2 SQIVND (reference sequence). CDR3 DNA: TGTGCCAGTAGCGGGTCTATTTGGACCCAGTACTTC. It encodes CASSGSIWTQYF.